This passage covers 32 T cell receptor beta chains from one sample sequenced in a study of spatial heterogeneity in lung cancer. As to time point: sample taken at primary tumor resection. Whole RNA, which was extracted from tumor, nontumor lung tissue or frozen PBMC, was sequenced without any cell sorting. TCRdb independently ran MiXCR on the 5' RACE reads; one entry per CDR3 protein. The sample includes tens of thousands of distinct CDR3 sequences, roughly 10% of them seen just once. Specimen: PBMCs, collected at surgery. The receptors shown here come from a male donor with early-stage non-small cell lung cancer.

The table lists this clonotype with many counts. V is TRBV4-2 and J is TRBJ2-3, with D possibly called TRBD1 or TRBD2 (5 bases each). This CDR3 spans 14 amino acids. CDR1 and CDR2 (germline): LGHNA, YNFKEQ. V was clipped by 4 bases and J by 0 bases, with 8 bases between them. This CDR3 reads CASSPWDSTDTQYF. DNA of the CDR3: TGTGCCAGCAGCCCCTGGGACAGCACAGATACGCAGTATTTT.

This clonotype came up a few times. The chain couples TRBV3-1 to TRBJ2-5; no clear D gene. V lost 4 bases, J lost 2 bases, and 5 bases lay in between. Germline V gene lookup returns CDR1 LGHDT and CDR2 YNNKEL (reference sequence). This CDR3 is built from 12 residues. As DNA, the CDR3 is TGTGCCAGCAGCCCCCAACAAGAGACCCAGTACTTC. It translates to CASSPQQETQYF.

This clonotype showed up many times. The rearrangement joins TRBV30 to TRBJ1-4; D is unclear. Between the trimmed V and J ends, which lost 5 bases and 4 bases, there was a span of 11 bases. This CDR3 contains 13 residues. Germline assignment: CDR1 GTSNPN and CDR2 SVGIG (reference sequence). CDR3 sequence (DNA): TGTGCCTGGGGGGAAGGAAGTAATGAAAAACTGTTTTTT. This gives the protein CAWGEGSNEKLFF.

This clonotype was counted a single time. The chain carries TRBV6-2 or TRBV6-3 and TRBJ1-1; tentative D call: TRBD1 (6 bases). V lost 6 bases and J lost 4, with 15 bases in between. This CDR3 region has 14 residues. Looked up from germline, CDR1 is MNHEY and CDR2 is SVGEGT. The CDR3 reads CASRQGGLGTEAFF. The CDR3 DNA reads TGTGCCAGCAGACAGGGAGGTTTGGGCACTGAAGCTTTCTTT.

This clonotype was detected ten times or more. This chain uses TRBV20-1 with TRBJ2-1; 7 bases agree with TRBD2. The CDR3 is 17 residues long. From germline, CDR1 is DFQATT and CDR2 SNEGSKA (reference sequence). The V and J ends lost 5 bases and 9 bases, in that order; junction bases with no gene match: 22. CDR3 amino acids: CSARRSGFDAGDFEQFF. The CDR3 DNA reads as TGCAGTGCTCGAAGGTCGGGGTTTGACGCGGGAGATTTTGAGCAGTTCTTC.

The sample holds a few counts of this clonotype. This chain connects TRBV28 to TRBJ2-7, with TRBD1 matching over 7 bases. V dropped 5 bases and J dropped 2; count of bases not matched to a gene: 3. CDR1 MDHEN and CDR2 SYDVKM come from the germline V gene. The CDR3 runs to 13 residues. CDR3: CASSRDSPYEQYF. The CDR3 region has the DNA TGTGCCAGCAGTCGGGACAGCCCCTACGAGCAGTACTTC.

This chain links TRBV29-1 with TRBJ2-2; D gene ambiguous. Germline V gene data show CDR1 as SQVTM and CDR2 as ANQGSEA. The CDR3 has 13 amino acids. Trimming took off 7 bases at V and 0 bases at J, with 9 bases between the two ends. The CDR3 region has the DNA TGCAGCGCTTTGGACCCGAACACCGGGGAGCTGTTTTTT. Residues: CSALDPNTGELFF.

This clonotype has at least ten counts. The CDR3 is CASSFGGTYEQYF. The CDR3 nucleotides read TGTGCCAGCAGTTTTGGGGGAACCTACGAGCAGTACTTC. This chain connects TRBV28 to TRBJ2-7; D is possibly TRBD1 or TRBD2 (5 bases each). The CDR3 spans 13 residues. Germline assignment: CDR1 MDHEN and CDR2 SYDVKM. V shed 3 bases and J shed 2 bases, with 8 bases lying between them.

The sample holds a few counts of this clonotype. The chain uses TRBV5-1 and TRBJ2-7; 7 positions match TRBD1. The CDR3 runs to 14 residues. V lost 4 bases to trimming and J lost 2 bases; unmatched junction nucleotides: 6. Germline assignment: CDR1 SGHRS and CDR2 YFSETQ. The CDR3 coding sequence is TGCGCCAGCAGCCGGGACAGTATCGCCTACGAGCAGTACTTC. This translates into CASSRDSIAYEQYF.

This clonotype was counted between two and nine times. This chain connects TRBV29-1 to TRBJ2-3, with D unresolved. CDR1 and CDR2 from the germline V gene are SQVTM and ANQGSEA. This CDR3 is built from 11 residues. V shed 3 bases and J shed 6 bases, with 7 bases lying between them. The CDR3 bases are TGCAGCGTTGAGTATGTGGATACGCAGTATTTT. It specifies CSVEYVDTQYF.

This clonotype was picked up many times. DNA for the CDR3: TGTGCCAGCCAGGGGGACTTCCGCCGCGCTGAAGCTTTCTTT. It specifies CASQGDFRRAEAFF. This sequence joins TRBV2 and TRBJ1-1, with 7 bases that match TRBD1. This CDR3 is built from 14 residues. V trimming: 8 bases; J trimming: 6 bases; junction bases outside the gene matches: 12. CDR1 and CDR2 from the germline V gene are SNHLY and FYNNEI.

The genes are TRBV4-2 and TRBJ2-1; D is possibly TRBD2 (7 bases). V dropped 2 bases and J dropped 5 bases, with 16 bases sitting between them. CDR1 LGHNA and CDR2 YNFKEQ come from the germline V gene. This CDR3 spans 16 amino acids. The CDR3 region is CASSQTPGGRNNEQFF. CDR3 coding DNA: TGTGCCAGCAGCCAAACCCCCGGGGGGCGGAACAATGAGCAGTTCTTC.

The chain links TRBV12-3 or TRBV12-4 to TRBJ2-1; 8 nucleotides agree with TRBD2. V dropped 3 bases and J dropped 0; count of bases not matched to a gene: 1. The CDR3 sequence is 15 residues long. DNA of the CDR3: TGTGCCAGCAGTTTGGGGACTAGCTCCTACAATGAGCAGTTCTTC. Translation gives CASSLGTSSYNEQFF.

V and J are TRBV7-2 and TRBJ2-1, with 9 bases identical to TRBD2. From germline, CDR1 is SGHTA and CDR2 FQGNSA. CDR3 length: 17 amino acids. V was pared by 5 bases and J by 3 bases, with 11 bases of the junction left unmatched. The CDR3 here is CASSPRMSGGIYNEQFF. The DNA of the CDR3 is TGTGCCAGCAGCCCAAGAATGAGCGGGGGGATCTACAATGAGCAGTTCTTC.

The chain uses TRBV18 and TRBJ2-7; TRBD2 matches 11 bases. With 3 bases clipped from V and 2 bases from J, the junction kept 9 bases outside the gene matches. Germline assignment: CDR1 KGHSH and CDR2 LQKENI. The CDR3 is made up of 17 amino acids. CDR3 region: CASSPLAPTSGAYEQYF. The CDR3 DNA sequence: TGTGCCAGCTCACCTCTGGCTCCGACTAGCGGGGCCTACGAGCAGTACTTC.

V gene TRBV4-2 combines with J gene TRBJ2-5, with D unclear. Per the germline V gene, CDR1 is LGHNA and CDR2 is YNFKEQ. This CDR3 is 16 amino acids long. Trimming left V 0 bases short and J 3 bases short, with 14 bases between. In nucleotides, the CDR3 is TGTGCCAGCAGCCAAGATACCGGCCGAGGTGAAGAGACCCAGTACTTC. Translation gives CASSQDTGRGEETQYF.

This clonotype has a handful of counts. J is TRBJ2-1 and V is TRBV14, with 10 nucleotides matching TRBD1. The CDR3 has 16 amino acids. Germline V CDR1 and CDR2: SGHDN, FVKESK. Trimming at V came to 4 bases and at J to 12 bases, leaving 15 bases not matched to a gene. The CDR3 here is CASSRWGTGERPAQFF. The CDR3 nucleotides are TGTGCCAGCAGCCGGTGGGGGACAGGGGAGCGGCCAGCGCAGTTCTTC.

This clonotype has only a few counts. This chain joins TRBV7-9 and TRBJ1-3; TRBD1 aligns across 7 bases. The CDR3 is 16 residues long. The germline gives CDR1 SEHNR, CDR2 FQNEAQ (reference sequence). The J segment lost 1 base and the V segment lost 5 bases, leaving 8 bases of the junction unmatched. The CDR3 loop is CASSRFSDRSGNTIYF. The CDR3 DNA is TGTGCCAGCAGCCGGTTCTCGGACAGGTCTGGAAACACCATATATTTT.

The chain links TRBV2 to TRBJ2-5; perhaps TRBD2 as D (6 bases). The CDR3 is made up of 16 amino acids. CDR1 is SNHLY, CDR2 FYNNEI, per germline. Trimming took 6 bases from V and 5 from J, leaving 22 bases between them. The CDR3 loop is CASRIGVEGGRETQYF. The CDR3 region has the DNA TGTGCCAGCAGAATTGGGGTTGAAGGAGGGCGGGAGACCCAGTACTTC.

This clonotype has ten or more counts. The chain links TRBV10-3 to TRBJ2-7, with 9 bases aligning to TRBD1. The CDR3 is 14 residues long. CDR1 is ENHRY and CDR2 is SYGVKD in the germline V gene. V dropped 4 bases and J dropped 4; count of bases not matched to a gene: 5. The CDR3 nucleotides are TGTGCCATCAGTGCTAGGGACAGGGAGTACGAGCAGTACTTC. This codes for CAISARDREYEQYF.

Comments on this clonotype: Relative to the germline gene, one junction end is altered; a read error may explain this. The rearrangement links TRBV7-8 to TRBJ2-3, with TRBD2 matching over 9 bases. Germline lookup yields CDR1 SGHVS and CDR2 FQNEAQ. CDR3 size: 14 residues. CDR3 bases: TGTGCCGGCAGCTTCGGGACTAGCATGGATACGCAGTATTTT. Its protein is CAGSFGTSMDTQYF.

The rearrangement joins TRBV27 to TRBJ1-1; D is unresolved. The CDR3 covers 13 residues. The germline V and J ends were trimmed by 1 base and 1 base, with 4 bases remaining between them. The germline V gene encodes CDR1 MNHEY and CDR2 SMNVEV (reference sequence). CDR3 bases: TGTGCCAGCAGTTTATATGCGAACACTGAAGCTTTCTTT. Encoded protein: CASSLYANTEAFF.

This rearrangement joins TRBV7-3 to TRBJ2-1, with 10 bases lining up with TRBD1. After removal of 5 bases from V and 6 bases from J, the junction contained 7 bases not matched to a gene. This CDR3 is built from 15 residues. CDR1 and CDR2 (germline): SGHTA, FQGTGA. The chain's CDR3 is CASSAPGTGVNEQFF. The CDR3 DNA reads TGTGCCAGCAGCGCCCCCGGGACAGGGGTCAATGAGCAGTTCTTC.

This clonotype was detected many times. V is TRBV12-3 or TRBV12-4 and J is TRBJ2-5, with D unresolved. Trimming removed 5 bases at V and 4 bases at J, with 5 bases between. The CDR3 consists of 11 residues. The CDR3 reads CASSAAETQYF. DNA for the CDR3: TGTGCCAGCAGTGCCGCAGAGACCCAGTACTTC.

DNA for the CDR3: TGTGCCAGCAGCCCCGCGCGGGCCACAGATACGCAGTATTTT. It specifies CASSPARATDTQYF. V is TRBV7-2 and J is TRBJ2-3; D might be TRBD2 (5 bases). This CDR3 spans 14 amino acids. The ends were cut back, 5 bases at V and 2 bases at J, with 11 bases in the middle. Germline V CDR1 and CDR2: SGHTA, FQGNSA.

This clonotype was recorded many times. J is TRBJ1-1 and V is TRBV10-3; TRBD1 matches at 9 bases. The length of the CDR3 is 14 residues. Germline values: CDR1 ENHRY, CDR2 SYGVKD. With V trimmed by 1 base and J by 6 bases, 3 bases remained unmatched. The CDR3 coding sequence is TGTGCCATCAGTGAGTTACAGGGGGCCCCTGAAGCTTTCTTT. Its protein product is CAISELQGAPEAFF.

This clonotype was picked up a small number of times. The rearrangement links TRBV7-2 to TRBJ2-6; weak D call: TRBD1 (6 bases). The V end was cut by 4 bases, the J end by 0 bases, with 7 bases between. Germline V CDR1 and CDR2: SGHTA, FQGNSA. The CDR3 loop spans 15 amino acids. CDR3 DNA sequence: TGTGCCAGCAGCTGGGACATCTCTGGGGCCAACGTCCTGACTTTC. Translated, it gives CASSWDISGANVLTF.

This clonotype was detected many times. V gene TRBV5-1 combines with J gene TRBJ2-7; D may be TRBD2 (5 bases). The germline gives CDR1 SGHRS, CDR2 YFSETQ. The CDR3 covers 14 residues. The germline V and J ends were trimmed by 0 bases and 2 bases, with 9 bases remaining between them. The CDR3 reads CASSLEEGPYEQYF. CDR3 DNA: TGCGCCAGCAGCTTGGAAGAGGGTCCCTACGAGCAGTACTTC.

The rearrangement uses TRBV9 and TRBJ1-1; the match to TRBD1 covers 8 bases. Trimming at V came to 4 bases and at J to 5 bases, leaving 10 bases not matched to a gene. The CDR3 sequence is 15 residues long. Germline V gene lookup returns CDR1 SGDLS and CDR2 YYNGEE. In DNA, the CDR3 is TGTGCCAGCAGCCCCGCGACAGGGGTAGGAACTGAAGCTTTCTTT. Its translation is CASSPATGVGTEAFF.

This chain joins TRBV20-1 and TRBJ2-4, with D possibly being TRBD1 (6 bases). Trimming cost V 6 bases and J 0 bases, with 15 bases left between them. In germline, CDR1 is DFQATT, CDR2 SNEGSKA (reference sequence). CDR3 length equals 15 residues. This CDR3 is CSAGPGHLAKNIQYF. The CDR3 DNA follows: TGCAGTGCCGGCCCGGGACATTTAGCCAAAAACATTCAGTACTTC.

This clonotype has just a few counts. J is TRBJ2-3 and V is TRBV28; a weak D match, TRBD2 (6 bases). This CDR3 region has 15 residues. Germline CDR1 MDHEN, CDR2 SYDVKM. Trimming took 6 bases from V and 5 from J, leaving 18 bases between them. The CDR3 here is CASSRLEWSQDTQYF. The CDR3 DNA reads TGTGCCAGCAGCCGACTAGAGTGGTCGCAAGATACGCAGTATTTT.

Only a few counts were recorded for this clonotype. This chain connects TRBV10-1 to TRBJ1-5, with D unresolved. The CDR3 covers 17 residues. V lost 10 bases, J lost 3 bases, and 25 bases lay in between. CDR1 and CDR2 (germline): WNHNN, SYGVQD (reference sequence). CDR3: CATRAGPRSDLNQPQHF. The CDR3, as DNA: TGCGCCACTAGAGCCGGTCCACGATCCGACCTCAATCAGCCCCAGCATTTT.